This T cell receptor (beta chain) was recorded in a study of T cells in Graves' hyperthyroidism and ophthalmopathy. Study as a whole: At initial diagnosis, before any treatment had begun, peripheral blood was obtained.

The TCR beta CDR3 regions underwent amplification using RNA transcripts as the source. The HTBI primer set drove a first-round RT-PCR of the TCR CDR3. One entry per CDR3 protein results from TCRdb running MiXCR on the multiplex PCR reads. The sample includes approximately 600,000 distinct CDR3 sequences, approximately 15% of them seen just once. Diagnoses used clinical symptoms, serum thyroxine and TRAb, thyroid ultrasound and orbital computed tomography. This clonotype was recorded at least ten times. Germline CDR1 is LNHDA and CDR2 is SQIVND (reference sequence). V shed 6 bases and J shed 4 bases, with 13 bases lying between them. The length of the CDR3 is 13 residues.

The receptor comes from a woman younger than 30 with Graves' ophthalmopathy. The chain joins TRBV19 to TRBJ2-7, with a possible D match to TRBD2 (5 bases). What was sequenced was blood. CDR3 residues: CASSPGLNYEQYF. In nucleotides, the CDR3 is TGTGCCAGTAGCCCCGGACTGAATTACGAGCAGTACTTC.